This entry lists 17 T cell receptor beta chains sequenced from one sample in a study of metastatic and nonmetastatic thyroid tumors. TCRdb used MiXCR to call clones anew from the PCR reads. The sample gives 25,000 to 30,000 clones, about 15% of which show up once; roughly 14% is in the top ten. Every patient underwent thyroid surgery untreated. Sequences were obtained from blood. Receptors were obtained from a male donor with papillary thyroid cancer or a benign thyroid nodule (not recorded which). Some clones in this sample may be carry-over from other donors' samples.

In its sample, this clone was seen many times. The V call is TRBV9, the J call TRBJ1-5; 7 bases agree with TRBD1. CDR1 and CDR2 (germline): SGDLS, YYNGEE. The CDR3 extends over 14 amino acids. Trimming at V came to 4 bases and at J to 5 bases, leaving 6 bases not matched to a gene. In DNA, the CDR3 is TGTGCCAGCAGCCCCGGGACAGAAGATCAGCCCCAGCATTTT. Translating gives CASSPGTEDQPQHF.

This clone occurred many times. The CDR3 loop is CASSIGGLYGYTF. In DNA, the CDR3 is TGTGCCAGTAGTATTGGGGGATTATATGGCTACACCTTC. The chain has TRBV19 and TRBJ1-2, with D perhaps matching TRBD1 (5 bases). This CDR3 is built from 13 residues. V lost 3 bases and J 5 bases, leaving 10 bases between the germline ends. Germline-derived CDR1 and CDR2 are LNHDA and SQIVND (reference sequence).

This clone was seen repeatedly, ten times or more. This may come from a read error, since a much larger clone is one base off. The rearrangement links TRBV18 to TRBJ1-4; 7 nucleotides align to TRBD1. Germline CDR1 and CDR2: KGHSH and LQKENI. Trimming removed 8 bases from V and 5 bases from J; junction bases left unmatched: 8. This CDR3 is 14 amino acids long. CDR3 bases: TGTGCCAGCCCACAGACAGGGTTGAATGAAAAACTGTTTTTT. Translating gives CASPQTGLNEKLFF.

This clone was found many times. The chain carries TRBV6-2 or TRBV6-3 and TRBJ2-7; TRBD2 matches 8 bases. Looked up from germline, CDR1 is MNHEY and CDR2 is SVGEGT. The V and J ends lost 7 bases and 4 bases, in that order; junction bases with no gene match: 15. This CDR3 region has 16 residues. The DNA for the CDR3 is TGTGCCAGCAACCTCCAGCGGGAGAAGGGGGATTACGAGCAGTACTTC. Residues: CASNLQREKGDYEQYF.

There are many counts of this clone. The chain joins TRBV19 to TRBJ1-5; TRBD1 matches at 8 bases. The V and J ends lost 6 bases and 7 bases, in that order; junction bases with no gene match: 11. Germline values: CDR1 LNHDA, CDR2 SQIVND (reference sequence). The CDR3 spans 15 residues. The CDR3, as DNA: TGTGCCAGTAGCCCACGACCGGGACAGGAGCAGCCCCAGCATTTT. It encodes CASSPRPGQEQPQHF.

With regard to this clone: A read error may explain this, as a much larger clone is one base away. The chain uses TRBV3-1 and TRBJ2-3; 8 bases line up with TRBD1. Germline-derived CDR1 and CDR2 are LGHDT and YNNKEL (reference sequence). With 5 bases clipped from V and 8 bases from J, the junction kept 6 bases outside the gene matches. This CDR3 region has 13 residues. The CDR3 sequence is CASSTSQGATQYF. The DNA for the CDR3 is TGTGCCAGCAGCACCTCGCAGGGGGCTACGCAGTATTTT.

This clone qualifies as medium-sized. The chain carries TRBV6-1 and TRBJ2-7, with unresolved D. The CDR3 spans 14 residues. From germline, CDR1 is MNHNS and CDR2 SASEGT. V lost 8 bases to trimming and J lost 0 bases, with 14 bases between them. The CDR3 sequence is CASQDGWTSYEQYF. DNA for the CDR3: TGTGCCAGCCAGGACGGGTGGACCTCCTACGAGCAGTACTTC.

As to this clone: Since the CDR3 does not end with the conserved phenylalanine or tryptophan, this likely comes from a read error. This rearrangement joins TRBV12-3 or TRBV12-4 to TRBJ2-7; 7 nucleotides match TRBD2. V shed 5 bases, J shed 3 bases, and the junction held 16 bases outside the gene matches. The CDR3 contains 17 residues. CDR3 bases: TGTGCCAGCAGTCCATTCCCGGGGTCTAGCGGTAACTACGAGCAGTACCTC. Residues: CASSPFPGSSGNYEQYL.

CDR3 loop: CATSDLYSDNEQFF. CDR3 bases: TGTGCCACCAGTGATTTGTACAGCGACAATGAGCAGTTCTTC. The chain is built from TRBV24-1 and TRBJ2-1, with unresolved D. Germline assignment: CDR1 KGHDR and CDR2 SFDVKD. This CDR3 is 14 amino acids long. V lost 0 bases and J 5 bases, leaving 7 bases between the germline ends.

J is TRBJ2-7 and V is TRBV4-2, with a weak D call TRBD1 (5 bases). The CDR3 has 13 residues. Trimming took 0 bases from V and 6 from J, leaving 9 bases between them. Germline-derived CDR1 and CDR2 are LGHNA and YNFKEQ. CDR3 coding DNA: TGTGCCAGCAGCCAAGAACCAGGGTCCGAGCAGTACTTC. This encodes CASSQEPGSEQYF.

There are many counts of this clone. The chain carries TRBV5-4 and TRBJ2-5; D perhaps matches TRBD1 (6 bases). The V gene's germline CDR1 is SGHNT and CDR2 YYREEE (reference sequence). V lost 4 bases, J lost 5 bases, and 18 bases lay in between. The length of the CDR3 is 15 residues. The CDR3 loop reads CASSKPTGFEETQYF. CDR3 in DNA: TGTGCCAGCAGCAAACCGACAGGATTCGAGGAGACCCAGTACTTC.

Comments on this clone: This clone may be a read error of a much larger clone one base away. The rearrangement links TRBV29-1 to TRBJ1-1; D remains ambiguous. Trimming removed 3 bases at V and 0 bases at J, with 8 bases between. Per germline, CDR1 SQVTM and CDR2 ANQGSEA. There are 13 residues in the CDR3. CDR3 amino acids: CSVEPTVNTEAFF. The CDR3 nucleotides are TGCAGCGTTGAGCCCACAGTGAACACTGAAGCTTTCTTT.

This clone was counted many times. The V call is TRBV5-4, the J call TRBJ2-2, with D possibly TRBD2 on 6 matching bases. Germline values: CDR1 SGHNT, CDR2 YYREEE (reference sequence). Trimming cost V 0 bases and J 2 bases, with 14 bases left between them. The CDR3 contains 17 residues. The CDR3: CASSLVMGGGNTGELFF. CDR3 coding DNA: TGTGCCAGCAGCTTGGTTATGGGGGGTGGTAACACCGGGGAGCTGTTTTTT.

The chain has TRBV19 and TRBJ2-7; D is perhaps TRBD1 (6 bases). The CDR3 has 13 amino acids. Trimming stripped 3 bases from V and 6 bases from J, with 12 bases between. Germline V gene data show CDR1 as LNHDA and CDR2 as SQIVND (reference sequence). DNA of the CDR3: TGTGCCAGTAGTATCCTACAGGGCGGCGAGCAGTACTTC. Its translation: CASSILQGGEQYF.

This clone was counted ten times or more. The rearrangement uses TRBV7-2 and TRBJ1-4; 9 bases are shared with TRBD1. The V gene end was trimmed by 0 bases and the J gene end by 3 bases; junction bases not matched to a gene: 14. Germline V gene lookup returns CDR1 SGHTA and CDR2 FQGNSA. The CDR3 sequence is 20 residues long. In DNA, the CDR3 is TGTGCCAGCAGCTTAGCCCCCGGGACAGGGCAGCTACTGGCTAATGAAAAACTGTTTTTT. Translation gives CASSLAPGTGQLLANEKLFF. Full variable domain (outside the CDR3, taken from reference TRBV7-2 and TRBJ1-4): GAGVSQSPSNKVTEKGKDVELRCDPISGHTALYWYRQSLGQGLEFLIYFQGNSAPDKSGLPSDRFSAERTGGSVSTLTIQRTQQEDSAVYLCASSLAPGTGQLLANEKLFFGSGTQLSVL.

The chain employs TRBV30 and TRBJ1-1; D is undetermined. From germline, CDR1 is GTSNPN and CDR2 SVGIG (reference sequence). Between the trimmed V and J ends, which lost 1 base and 7 bases, there was a span of 7 bases. The CDR3 length is 11 residues. The CDR3 region has the DNA TGTGCCTGGAGTGGGCAGCTTGAAGCTTTCTTT. It yields the protein CAWSGQLEAFF.

This clone was observed a handful of times. Compared with germline, one end of the junction differs, possibly owing to a read error. The CDR3 region is CAGSQTGIGDLFF. CDR3 bases: TGTGCCGGCAGTCAAACGGGAATCGGGGATCTGTTTTTT. The rearrangement links TRBV6-1 to TRBJ2-2, with D maybe TRBD2 (5 bases). CDR3 length: 13 residues. Germline lookup yields CDR1 MNHNS and CDR2 SASEGT.